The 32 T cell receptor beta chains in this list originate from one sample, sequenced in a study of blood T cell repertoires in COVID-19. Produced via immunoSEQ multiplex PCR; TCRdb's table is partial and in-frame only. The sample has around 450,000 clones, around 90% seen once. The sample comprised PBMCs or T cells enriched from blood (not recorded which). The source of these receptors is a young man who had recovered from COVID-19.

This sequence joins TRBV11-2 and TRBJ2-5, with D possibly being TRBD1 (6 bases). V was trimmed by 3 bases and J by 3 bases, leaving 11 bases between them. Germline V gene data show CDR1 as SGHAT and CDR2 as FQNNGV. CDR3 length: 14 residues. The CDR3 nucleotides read TGTGCCAGCAGCTTTAATACAGGGAAAGAGACCCAGTACTTC. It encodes CASSFNTGKETQYF.

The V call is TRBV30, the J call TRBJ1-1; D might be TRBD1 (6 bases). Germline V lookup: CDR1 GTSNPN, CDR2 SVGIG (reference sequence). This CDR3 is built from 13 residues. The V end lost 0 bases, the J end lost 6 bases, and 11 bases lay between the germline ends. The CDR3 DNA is TGTGCCTGGAGTGTTGGGGGCGACGCTGAAGCTTTCTTT. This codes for CAWSVGGDAEAFF. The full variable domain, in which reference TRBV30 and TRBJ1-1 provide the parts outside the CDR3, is SQTIHQWPATLVQPVGSPLSLECTVEGTSNPNLYWYRQAAGRGLQLLFYSVGIGQISSEVPQNLSASRPQDRQFILSSKKLLLSDSGFYLCAWSVGGDAEAFFGQGTRLTVV.

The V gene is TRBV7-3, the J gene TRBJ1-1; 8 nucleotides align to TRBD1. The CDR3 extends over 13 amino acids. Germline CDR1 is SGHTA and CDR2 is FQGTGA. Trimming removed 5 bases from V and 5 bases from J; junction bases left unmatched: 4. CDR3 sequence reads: CASSPRTGTEAFF. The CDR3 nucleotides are TGTGCCAGCAGCCCGAGGACAGGGACTGAAGCTTTCTTT. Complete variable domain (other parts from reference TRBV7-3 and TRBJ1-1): GAGVSQTPSNKVTEKGKYVELRCDPISGHTALYWYRQSLGQGPEFLIYFQGTGAADDSGLPNDRFFAVRPEGSVSTLKIQRTERGDSAVYLCASSPRTGTEAFFGQGTRLTVV.

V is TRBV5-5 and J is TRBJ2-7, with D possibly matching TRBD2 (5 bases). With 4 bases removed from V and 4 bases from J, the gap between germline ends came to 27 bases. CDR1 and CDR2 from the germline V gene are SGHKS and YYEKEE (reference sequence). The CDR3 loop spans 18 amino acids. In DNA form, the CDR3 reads TGTGCCAGCAGCCCGACGGCCCTCGATAGGAGGAGACCATACGAGCAGTACTTC. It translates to CASSPTALDRRRPYEQYF.

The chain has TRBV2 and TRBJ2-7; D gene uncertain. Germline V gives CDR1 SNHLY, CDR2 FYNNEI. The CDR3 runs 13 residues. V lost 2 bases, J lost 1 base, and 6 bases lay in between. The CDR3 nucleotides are TGTGCCAGCAGTGAACCGGAGTCCTACGAGCAGTACTTC. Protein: CASSEPESYEQYF. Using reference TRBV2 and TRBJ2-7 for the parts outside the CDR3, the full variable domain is EPEVTQTPSHQVTQMGQEVILRCVPISNHLYFYWYRQILGQKVEFLVSFYNNEISEKSEIFDDQFSVERPDGSNFTLKIRSTKLEDSAMYFCASSEPESYEQYFGPGTRLTVT.

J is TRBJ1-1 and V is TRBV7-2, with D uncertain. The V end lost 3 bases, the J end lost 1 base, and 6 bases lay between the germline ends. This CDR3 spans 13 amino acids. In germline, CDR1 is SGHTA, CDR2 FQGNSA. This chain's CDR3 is CASSLVQNTEAFF. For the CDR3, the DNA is TGTGCCAGCAGCTTGGTACAGAACACTGAAGCTTTCTTT.

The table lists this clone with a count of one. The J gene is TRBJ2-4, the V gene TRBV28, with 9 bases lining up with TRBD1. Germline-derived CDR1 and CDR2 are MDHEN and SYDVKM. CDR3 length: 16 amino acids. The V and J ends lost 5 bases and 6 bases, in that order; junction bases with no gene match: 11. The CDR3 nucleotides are TGTGCCAGCAGTCCACCGTGGGACAGGGCCTTAAACATTCAGTACTTC. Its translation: CASSPPWDRALNIQYF.

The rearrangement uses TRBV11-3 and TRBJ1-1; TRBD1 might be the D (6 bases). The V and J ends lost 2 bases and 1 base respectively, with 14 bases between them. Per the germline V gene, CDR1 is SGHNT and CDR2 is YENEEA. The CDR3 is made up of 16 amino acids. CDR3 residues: CASSLIPRGQNTEAFF. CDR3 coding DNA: TGTGCCAGCAGCTTAATCCCCAGGGGCCAGAACACTGAAGCTTTCTTT.

The CDR3 is CASSLGTGISTDTQYF. DNA of the CDR3: TGTGCCAGCAGCTTGGGTACCGGGATAAGCACAGATACGCAGTATTTT. The chain is built from TRBV5-6 and TRBJ2-3, with D perhaps TRBD2 (5 bases). CDR3 length equals 16 residues. Per germline, CDR1 SGHDT and CDR2 YYEEEE. The V gene lost 0 bases and the J gene lost 0 bases, with 11 bases spanning the gap.

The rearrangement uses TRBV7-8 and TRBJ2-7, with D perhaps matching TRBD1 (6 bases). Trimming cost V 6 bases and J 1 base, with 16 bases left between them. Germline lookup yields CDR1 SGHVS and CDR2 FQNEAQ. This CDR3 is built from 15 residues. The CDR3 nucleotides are TGTGCCAGCAGACCCCTGAGGGACAAATCCTACGAGCAGTACTTC. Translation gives CASRPLRDKSYEQYF. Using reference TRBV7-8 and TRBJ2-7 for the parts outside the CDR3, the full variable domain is GAGVSQSPRYKVAKRGQDVALRCDPISGHVSLFWYQQALGQGPEFLTYFQNEAQLDKSGLPSDRFFAERPEGSVSTLKIQRTQQEDSAVYLCASRPLRDKSYEQYFGPGTRLTVT.

This CDR3 is CASSEGQGYSPLHF. In nucleotides, the CDR3 is TGTGCCAGCAGTGAGGGACAGGGGTATTCACCCCTCCACTTT. The rearrangement uses TRBV2 and TRBJ1-6, with 10 bases aligning to TRBD1. Losses at the gene ends were 3 bases for V and 8 bases for J; bases not matched to a gene: 1. This CDR3 contains 14 residues. Germline values: CDR1 SNHLY, CDR2 FYNNEI.

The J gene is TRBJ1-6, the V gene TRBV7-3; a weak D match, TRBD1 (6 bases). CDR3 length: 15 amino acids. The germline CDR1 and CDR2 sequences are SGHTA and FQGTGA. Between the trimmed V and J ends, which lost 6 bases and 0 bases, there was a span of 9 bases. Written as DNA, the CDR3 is TGTGCCAGCAGGGCGGACAGCTCCTATAATTCACCCCTCCACTTT. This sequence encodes CASRADSSYNSPLHF. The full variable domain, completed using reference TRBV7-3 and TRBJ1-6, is GAGVSQTPSNKVTEKGKYVELRCDPISGHTALYWYRQSLGQGPEFLIYFQGTGAADDSGLPNDRFFAVRPEGSVSTLKIQRTERGDSAVYLCASRADSSYNSPLHFGNGTRLTVT.

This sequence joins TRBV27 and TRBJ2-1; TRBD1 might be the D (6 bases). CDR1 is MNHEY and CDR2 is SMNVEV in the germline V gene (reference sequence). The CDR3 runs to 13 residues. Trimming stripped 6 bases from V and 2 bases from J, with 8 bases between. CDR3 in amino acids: CASSGTTYNEQFF. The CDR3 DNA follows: TGTGCCAGCAGCGGGACAACCTACAATGAGCAGTTCTTC.

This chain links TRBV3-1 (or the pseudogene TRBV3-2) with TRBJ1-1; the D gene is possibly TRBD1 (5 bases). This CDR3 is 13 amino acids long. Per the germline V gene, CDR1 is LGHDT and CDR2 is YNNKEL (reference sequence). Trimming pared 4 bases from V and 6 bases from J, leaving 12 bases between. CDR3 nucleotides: TGTGCCAGCAGCCCTGATCAGGGATCTGAAGCTTTCTTT. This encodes CASSPDQGSEAFF.

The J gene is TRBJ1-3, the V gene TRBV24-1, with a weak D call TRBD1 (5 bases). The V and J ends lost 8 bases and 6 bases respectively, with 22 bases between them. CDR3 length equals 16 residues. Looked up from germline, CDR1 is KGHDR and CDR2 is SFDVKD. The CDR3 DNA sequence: TGTGCCACCAACGGGGGGGAGGGGACGGAAGAAAACACCATATATTTT. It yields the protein CATNGGEGTEENTIYF.

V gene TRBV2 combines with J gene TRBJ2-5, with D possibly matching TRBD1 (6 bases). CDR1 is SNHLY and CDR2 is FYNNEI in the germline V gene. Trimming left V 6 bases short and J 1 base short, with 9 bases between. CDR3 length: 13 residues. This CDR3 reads CASSEDSQETQYF. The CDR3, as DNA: TGTGCCAGCAGCGAGGACAGCCAAGAGACCCAGTACTTC.

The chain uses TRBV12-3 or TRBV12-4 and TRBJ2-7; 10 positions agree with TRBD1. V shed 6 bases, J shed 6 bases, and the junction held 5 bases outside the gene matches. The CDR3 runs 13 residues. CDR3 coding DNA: TGTGCCAGCAGCCGGACAGGGGGGGGCGAGCAGTACTTC. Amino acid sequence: CASSRTGGGEQYF.

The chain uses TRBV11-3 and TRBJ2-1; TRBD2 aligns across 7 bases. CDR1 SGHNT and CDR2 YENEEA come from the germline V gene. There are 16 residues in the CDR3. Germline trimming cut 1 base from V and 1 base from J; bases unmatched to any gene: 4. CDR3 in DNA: TGTGCCAGCAGCTTAGGGGGGAGGGTTTCCTACAATGAGCAGTTCTTC. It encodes CASSLGGRVSYNEQFF.

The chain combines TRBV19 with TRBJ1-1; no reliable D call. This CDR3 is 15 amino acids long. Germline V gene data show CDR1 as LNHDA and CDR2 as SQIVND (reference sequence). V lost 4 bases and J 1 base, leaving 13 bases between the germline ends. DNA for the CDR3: TGTGCCAGTAGTACGGTACAGAGATCGAACACTGAAGCTTTCTTT. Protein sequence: CASSTVQRSNTEAFF.

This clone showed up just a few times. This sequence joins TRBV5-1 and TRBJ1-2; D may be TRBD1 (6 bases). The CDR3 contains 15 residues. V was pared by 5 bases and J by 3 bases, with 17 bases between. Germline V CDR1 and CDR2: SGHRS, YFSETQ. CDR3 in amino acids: CASRDLTGWDYGYTF. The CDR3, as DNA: TGCGCCAGCAGAGATCTAACAGGGTGGGACTATGGCTACACCTTC.

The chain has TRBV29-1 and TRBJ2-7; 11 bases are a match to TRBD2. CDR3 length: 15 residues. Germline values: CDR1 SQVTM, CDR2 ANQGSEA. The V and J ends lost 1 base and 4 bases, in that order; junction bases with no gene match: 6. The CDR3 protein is CSVEGGASGRYEQYF. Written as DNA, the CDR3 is TGCAGCGTTGAAGGGGGGGCTAGCGGGAGGTACGAGCAGTACTTC.

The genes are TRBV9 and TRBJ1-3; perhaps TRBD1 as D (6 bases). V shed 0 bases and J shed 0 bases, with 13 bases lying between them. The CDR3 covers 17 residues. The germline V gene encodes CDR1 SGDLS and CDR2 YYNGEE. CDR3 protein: CASSVAQGPSSGNTIYF. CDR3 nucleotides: TGTGCCAGCAGCGTAGCCCAGGGGCCAAGCTCTGGAAACACCATATATTTT.

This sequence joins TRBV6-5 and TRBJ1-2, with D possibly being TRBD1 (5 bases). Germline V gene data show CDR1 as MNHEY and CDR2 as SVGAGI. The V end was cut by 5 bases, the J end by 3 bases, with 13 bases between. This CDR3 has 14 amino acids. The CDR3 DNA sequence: TGTGCCAGCAGTACCACCAGGGCTGACTATGGCTACACCTTC. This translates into CASSTTRADYGYTF.

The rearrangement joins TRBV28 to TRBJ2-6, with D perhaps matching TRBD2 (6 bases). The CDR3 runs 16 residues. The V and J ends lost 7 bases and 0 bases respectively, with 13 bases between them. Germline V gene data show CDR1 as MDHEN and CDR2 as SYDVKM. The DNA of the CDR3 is TGTGCCAGCATCGGGACTCATGGCTCTGGGGCCAACGTCCTGACTTTC. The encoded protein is CASIGTHGSGANVLTF.

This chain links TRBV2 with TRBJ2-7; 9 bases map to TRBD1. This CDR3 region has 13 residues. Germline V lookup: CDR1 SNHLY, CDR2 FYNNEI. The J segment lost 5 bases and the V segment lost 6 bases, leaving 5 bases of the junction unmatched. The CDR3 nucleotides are TGTGCCAGCAGGGGACAGGGTTCCCACGAGCAGTACTTC. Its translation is CASRGQGSHEQYF.

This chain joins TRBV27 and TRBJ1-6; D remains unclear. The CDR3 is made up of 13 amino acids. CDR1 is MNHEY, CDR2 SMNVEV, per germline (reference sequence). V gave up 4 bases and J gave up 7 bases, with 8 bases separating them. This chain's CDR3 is CASSYGYNSPLHF. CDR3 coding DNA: TGTGCCAGCAGTTACGGGTACAATTCACCCCTCCACTTT.

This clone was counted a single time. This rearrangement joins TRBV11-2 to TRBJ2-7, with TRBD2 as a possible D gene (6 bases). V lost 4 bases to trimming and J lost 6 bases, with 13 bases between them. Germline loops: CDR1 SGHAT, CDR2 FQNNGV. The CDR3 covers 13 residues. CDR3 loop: CASSSPTRSEQYF. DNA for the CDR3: TGTGCCAGCAGCTCCCCGACTAGATCCGAGCAGTACTTC.

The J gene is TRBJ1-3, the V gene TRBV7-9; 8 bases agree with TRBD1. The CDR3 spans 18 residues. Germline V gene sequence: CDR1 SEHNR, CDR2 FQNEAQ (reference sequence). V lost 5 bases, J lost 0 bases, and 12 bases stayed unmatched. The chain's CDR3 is CASSINRGWQSSGNTIYF. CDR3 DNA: TGTGCCAGCAGCATCAACAGGGGGTGGCAGAGCTCTGGAAACACCATATATTTT.

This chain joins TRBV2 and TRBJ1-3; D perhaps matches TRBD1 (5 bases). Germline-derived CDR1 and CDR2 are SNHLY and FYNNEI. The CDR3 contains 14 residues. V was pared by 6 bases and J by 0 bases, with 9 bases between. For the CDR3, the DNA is TGTGCCAGCAGGACAGCCTACTCTGGAAACACCATATATTTT. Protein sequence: CASRTAYSGNTIYF.

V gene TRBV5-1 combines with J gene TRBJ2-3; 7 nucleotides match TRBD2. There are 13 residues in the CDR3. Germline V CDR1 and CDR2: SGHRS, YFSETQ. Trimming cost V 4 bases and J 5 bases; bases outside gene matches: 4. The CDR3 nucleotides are TGCGCCAGCAGCCAGACTAGCCGAGATACGCAGTATTTT. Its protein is CASSQTSRDTQYF.

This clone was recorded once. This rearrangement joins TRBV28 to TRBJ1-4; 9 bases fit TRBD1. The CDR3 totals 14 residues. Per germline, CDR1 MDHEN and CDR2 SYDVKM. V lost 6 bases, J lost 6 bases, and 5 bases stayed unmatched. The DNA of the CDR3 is TGTGCCAGCAGCCTACAGGGGGCGGATGAAAAACTGTTTTTT. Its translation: CASSLQGADEKLFF.

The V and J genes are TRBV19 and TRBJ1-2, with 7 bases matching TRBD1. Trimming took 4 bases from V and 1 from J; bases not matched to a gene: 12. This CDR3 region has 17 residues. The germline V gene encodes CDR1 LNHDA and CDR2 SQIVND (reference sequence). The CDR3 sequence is CASSTLHTGEDNYGYTF. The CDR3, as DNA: TGTGCCAGTAGTACCTTGCACACAGGGGAAGATAACTATGGCTACACCTTC.